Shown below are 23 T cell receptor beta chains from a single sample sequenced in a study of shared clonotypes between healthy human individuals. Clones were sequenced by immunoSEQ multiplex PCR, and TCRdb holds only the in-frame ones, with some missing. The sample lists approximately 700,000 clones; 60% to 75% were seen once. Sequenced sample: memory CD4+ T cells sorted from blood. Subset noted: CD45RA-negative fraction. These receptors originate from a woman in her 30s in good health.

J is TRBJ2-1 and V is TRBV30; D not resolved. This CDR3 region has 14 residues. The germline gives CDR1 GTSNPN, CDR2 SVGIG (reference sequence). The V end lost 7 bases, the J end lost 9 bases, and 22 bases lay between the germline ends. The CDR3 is CASTTLVPTREQFF. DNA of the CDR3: TGTGCCTCTACTACTTTGGTCCCCACCCGTGAGCAGTTCTTC.

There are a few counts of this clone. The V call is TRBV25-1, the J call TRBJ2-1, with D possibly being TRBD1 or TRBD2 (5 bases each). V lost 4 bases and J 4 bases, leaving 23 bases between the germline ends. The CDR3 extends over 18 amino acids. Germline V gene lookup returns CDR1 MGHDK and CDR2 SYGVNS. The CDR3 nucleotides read TGTGCCAGCAGTGGAGGGGCGCTGGGTACAGATATTTACAATGAGCAGTTCTTC. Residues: CASSGGALGTDIYNEQFF.

This CDR3 reads CASSQEEKNRGGRPYEQYF. The CDR3 region has the DNA TGCGCCAGCAGCCAAGAAGAGAAGAATAGGGGCGGGAGGCCCTACGAGCAGTACTTC. The chain is built from TRBV4-1 and TRBJ2-7; 8 bases are shared with TRBD2. The junction had 15 bases not matched to a gene; V was cut back by 0 bases and J by 2 bases. The CDR3 sequence is 19 residues long. CDR1 and CDR2 (germline): MGHRA, YSYEKL.

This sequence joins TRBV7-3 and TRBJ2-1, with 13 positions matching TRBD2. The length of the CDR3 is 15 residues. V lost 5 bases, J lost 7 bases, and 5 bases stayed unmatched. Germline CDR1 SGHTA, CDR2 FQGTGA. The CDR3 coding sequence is TGTGCCAGCAGCCCGCAGACTAGCGGGGGGAATGAGCAGTTCTTC. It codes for CASSPQTSGGNEQFF.

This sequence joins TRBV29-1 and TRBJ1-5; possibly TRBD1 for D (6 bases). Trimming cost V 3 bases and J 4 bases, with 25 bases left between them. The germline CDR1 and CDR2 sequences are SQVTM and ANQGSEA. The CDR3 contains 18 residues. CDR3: CSVDPQGPQGRKNQPQHF. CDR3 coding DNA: TGCAGCGTTGACCCGCAAGGGCCACAGGGAAGGAAGAATCAGCCCCAGCATTTT.

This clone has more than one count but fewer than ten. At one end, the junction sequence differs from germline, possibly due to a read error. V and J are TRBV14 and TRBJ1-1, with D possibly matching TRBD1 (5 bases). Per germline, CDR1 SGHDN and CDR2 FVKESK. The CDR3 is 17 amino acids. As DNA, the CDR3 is TGTGCAAGCACCCAAGGACCGGGACTAATGGGGAGCACTGAAGCTTTCTTT. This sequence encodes CASTQGPGLMGSTEAFF. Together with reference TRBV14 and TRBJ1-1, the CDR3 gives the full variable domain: EAGVTQFPSHSVIEKGQTVTLRCDPISGHDNLYWYRRVMGKEIKFLLHFVKESKQDESGMPNNRFLAERTGGTYSTLKVQPAELEDSGVYFCASTQGPGLMGSTEAFFGQGTRLTVV.

CDR3 loop: CASNEGRNEQYF. CDR3 bases: TGTGCCAGCAATGAGGGGAGAAACGAGCAGTACTTC. The rearrangement uses TRBV2 and TRBJ2-7; either TRBD1 or TRBD2 may supply D (5 bases each). The CDR3 is 12 amino acids. The V gene lost 7 bases and the J gene lost 5 bases, with 12 bases spanning the gap. Germline V gives CDR1 SNHLY, CDR2 FYNNEI.

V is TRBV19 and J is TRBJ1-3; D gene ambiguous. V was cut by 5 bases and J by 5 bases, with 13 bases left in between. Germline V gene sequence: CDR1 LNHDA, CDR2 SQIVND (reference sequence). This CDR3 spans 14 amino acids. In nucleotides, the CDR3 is TGTGCCAGTAGTCCAACCGGAGGTCGAAACACCATATATTTT. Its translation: CASSPTGGRNTIYF.

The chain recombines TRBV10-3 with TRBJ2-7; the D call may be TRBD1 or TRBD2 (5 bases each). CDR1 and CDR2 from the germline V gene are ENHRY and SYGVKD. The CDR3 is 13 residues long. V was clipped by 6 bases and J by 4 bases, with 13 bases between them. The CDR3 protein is CAISRGELYEQYF. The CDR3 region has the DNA TGTGCCATCAGCCGAGGGGAGCTATACGAGCAGTACTTC.

Here the CDR3 reads CASSLATGVAYEQYF. DNA for the CDR3: TGTGCCAGCAGCTTGGCTACAGGGGTCGCCTACGAGCAGTACTTC. V and J are TRBV5-4 and TRBJ2-7; 7 bases match TRBD1. The CDR3 is 15 residues long. Germline V gene data show CDR1 as SGHNT and CDR2 as YYREEE (reference sequence). J was trimmed by 2 bases and V by 0 bases; bases with no gene match: 5.

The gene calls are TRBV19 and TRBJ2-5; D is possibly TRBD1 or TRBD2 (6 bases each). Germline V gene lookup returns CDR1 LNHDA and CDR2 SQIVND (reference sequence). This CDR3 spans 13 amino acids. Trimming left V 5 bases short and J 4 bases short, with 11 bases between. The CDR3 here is CASSEGGVETQYF. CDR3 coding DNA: TGTGCCAGTAGTGAGGGGGGAGTAGAGACCCAGTACTTC.

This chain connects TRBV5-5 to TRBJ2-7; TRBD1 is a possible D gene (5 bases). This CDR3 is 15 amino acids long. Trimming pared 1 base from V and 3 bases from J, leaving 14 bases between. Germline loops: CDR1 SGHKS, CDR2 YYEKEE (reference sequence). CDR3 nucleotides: TGTGCCAGCAGCTTGAGTTATGACAGATACTACGAGCAGTACTTC. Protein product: CASSLSYDRYYEQYF.

Here the CDR3 reads CASSFPGQQETQYF. CDR3 nucleotide sequence: TGTGCCAGCAGTTTCCCGGGACAGCAAGAGACCCAGTACTTC. The J gene is TRBJ2-5, the V gene TRBV6-5, with 7 bases aligning to TRBD1. Germline CDR1 MNHEY, CDR2 SVGAGI. After removal of 4 bases from V and 2 bases from J, the junction contained 4 bases not matched to a gene. The CDR3 has 14 residues.

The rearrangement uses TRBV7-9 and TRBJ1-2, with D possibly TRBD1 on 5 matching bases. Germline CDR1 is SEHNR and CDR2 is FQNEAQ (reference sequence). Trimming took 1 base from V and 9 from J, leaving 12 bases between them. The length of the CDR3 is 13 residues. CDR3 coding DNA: TGTGCCAGCAGCTTAGGGGGGAAGAGTAGCTACACCTTC. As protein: CASSLGGKSSYTF.

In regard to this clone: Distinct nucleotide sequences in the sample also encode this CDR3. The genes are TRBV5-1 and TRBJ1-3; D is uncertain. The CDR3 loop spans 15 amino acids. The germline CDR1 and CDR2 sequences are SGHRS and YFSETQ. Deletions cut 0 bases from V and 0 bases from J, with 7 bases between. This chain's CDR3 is CASSLGSGSGNTIYF. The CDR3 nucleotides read TGCGCCAGCAGCTTGGGATCAGGCTCTGGAAACACCATATATTTT.

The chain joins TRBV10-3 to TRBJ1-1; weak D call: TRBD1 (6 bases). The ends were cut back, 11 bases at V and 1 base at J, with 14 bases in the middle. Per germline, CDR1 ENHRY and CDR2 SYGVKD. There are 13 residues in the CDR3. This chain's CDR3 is CAVRDIGNTEAFF. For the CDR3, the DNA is TGTGCCGTCCGGGACATTGGGAACACTGAAGCTTTCTTT.

The CDR3 DNA reads as TGTGCCAGCAGCTACGGGACAGGGCAAGCCGGGGAGCTGTTTTTT. Protein: CASSYGTGQAGELFF. The chain recombines TRBV11-2 with TRBJ2-2; 9 nucleotides line up with TRBD1. The CDR3 loop spans 15 amino acids. Germline V lookup: CDR1 SGHAT, CDR2 FQNNGV. V trimming: 4 bases; J trimming: 6 bases; junction bases outside the gene matches: 6.

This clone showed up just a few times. The CDR3 loop reads CASSQYSGTANEQFF. In nucleotides, the CDR3 is TGTGCCAGCAGCCAGTATAGCGGGACTGCCAATGAGCAGTTCTTC. The V and J genes are TRBV14 and TRBJ2-1; 8 nucleotides line up with TRBD2. The CDR3 runs to 15 residues. Germline lookup yields CDR1 SGHDN and CDR2 FVKESK. With V trimmed by 3 bases and J by 6 bases, 7 bases remained unmatched.

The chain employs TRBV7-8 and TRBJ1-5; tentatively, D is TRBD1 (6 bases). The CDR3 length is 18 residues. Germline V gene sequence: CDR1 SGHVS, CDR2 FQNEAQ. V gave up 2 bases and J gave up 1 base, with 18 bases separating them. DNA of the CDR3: TGTGCCAGCAGCTTAAGGGAGGGGGGCGAGTGGAGCAATCAGCCCCAGCATTTT. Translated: CASSLREGGEWSNQPQHF.

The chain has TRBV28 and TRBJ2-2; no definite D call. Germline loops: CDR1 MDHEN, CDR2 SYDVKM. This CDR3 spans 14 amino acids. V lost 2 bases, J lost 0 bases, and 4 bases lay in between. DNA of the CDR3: TGTGCCAGCAGTTTACCTACGAACACCGGGGAGCTGTTTTTT. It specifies CASSLPTNTGELFF.

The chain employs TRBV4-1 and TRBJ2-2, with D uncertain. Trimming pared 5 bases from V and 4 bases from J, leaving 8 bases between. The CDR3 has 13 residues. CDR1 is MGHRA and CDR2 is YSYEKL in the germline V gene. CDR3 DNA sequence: TGCGCCAGCAGCGTGCGGACCACCGGGGAGCTGTTTTTT. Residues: CASSVRTTGELFF.

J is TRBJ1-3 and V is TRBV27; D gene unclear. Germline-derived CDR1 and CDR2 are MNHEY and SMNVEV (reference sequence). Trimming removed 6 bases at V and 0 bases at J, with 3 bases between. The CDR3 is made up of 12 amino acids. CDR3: CASRSSGNTIYF. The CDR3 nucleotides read TGTGCCAGCAGATCCTCTGGAAACACCATATATTTT.

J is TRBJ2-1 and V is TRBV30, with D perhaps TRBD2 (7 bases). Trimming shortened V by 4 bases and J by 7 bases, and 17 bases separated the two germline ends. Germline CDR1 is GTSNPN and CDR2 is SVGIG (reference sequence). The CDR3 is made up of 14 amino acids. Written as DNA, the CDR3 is TGTGCCTGGAATCGGGGGGCCTTAGATAATGAGCAGTTCTTC. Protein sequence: CAWNRGALDNEQFF.